This T cell receptor (beta chain) is from a study of CD8+ T cells in alopecia areata listed by TCRdb under 2018. About the study as a whole: The treated patients took part in an open-label pilot trial in which moderate-to-severe alopecia areata was treated with oral tofacitinib at 5 to 10 mg twice daily. Tofacitinib was administered for 6 to 18 months, and 6 months of follow-up off drug were then conducted to assess delayed response and recurrence. Amplification of TCRbeta CDR3 regions was done by immunoSEQ multiplex PCR using 35 Vbeta forward primers and 13 Jbeta reverse primers. In humans, TCRbeta sequencing was performed on scalp tissue and on sorted CD4+ and CD8+ peripheral blood T cells from healthy controls and from patients with patchy or totalis/universalis alopecia areata. The RNA source kit depended on sample type: the PAXgene miRNA kit for fixed scalp, the miRNeasy kit for PBMCs, and the RNeasy kit for mouse skin. Biopsies were taken from tofacitinib-treated patients at baseline and again at 4 and 24 weeks into treatment, and several of those patients also had a later scalp biopsy. High-throughput TCRbeta sequencing was used to examine T cell clonal expansion in alopecia areata in both the C3H/HeJ mouse model and human patients. Clonality in the scalp was compared among normal scalp (n=4), patchy alopecia areata scalp (n=8), and alopecia totalis/universalis scalp (n=8).

The full study reports these points: TCR sequences shared between patients were less clear than in mice, possibly partly because of HLA diversity in the patient population. Compared with normal scalp, lesional scalp, particularly in alopecia totalis/universalis, had higher clonality and more expanded CD8+ clones, which suggests antigenic drive. Resident alphabeta T cells in normal human skin are also sequenced, complicating scalp TCR repertoire analysis, unlike mouse skin dominated by gammadelta T cells.

Interpreted using the paper, the time point label stands for: baseline before oral tofacitinib. Lesional scalp punch biopsies and peripheral blood were collected from alopecia areata patients. PBMCs were isolated by density centrifugation and stained for CD3, CD4 and CD8, after which CD4+ and CD8+ T cells were sorted on a FACSAria. The library was generated by the immunoSEQ multiplex PCR assay. RNA was extracted from all samples and reverse transcribed into cDNA as template for TCR sequencing. SuperScript III was used for first-strand cDNA synthesis, primed with a 2:1 mix of oligo-dT and random hexamers. A synthetic immune receptor repertoire was used to gauge amplification bias, and whatever bias remained was removed computationally. Processing in the source paper ran as follows. Raw reads were preprocessed for error removal, and CDR3 was defined according to IMGT conventions as running from the conserved cysteine to phenylalanine. Clonality was calculated as 1 minus Shannon entropy normalized by log2 of the number of productive unique TCRs. CD4 or CD8 identity of scalp clones was inferred by cross-referencing scalp TCRbeta sequences with sorted blood CD4 and CD8 repertoires. TCRdb carries this immuneACCESS record with in-frame sequences only. Its versions omit some clonotypes, under half of them owing to an unresolved V gene in the studies checked, with the rest unexplained. The V and J calls and the clone size are those of that table, but D and trimming were determined from the DNA. The sample table lists some 170,000 clones, about 67% of them with a count of one. The ten biggest clones cover roughly 11% of the sample.

In this sample, this clone turned up a few times. Its antigen target is currently unknown. No base-level quality is on record; no much larger clone is a single base apart. For CDR1 and CDR2, the germline V gene lists SNHLY and FYNNEI. V has 2 bases trimmed and J has 5 bases trimmed; junction bases matching no gene number 6. The CDR3 has 14 amino acids, counting the end cysteine and phenylalanine. Only CDR3 DNA is held: 42 bases, read in frame from base 1. The chain couples TRBV2 to TRBJ2-7; the junction holds 7 bases that match TRBD2. This specimen was CD8+ T cells sorted from blood, taken at week 0. This TCR came from a human donor with alopecia areata. The CDR3 protein: CASSERGVKDEQYF. The nucleotides are TGTGCCAGCAGTGAACGGGGGGTGAAGGACGAGCAGTACTTC. Joined to the reference TRBV2 and TRBJ2-7 proteins, this CDR3 gives the full variable domain: EPEVTQTPSHQVTQMGQEVILRCVPISNHLYFYWYRQILGQKVEFLVSFYNNEISEKSEIFDDQFSVERPDGSNFTLKIRSTKLEDSAMYFCASSERGVKDEQYFGPGTRLTVT.